The 30 T cell receptor beta chains below all came from one sample that was sequenced in a study of blood T cell repertoires in COVID-19. Sequenced by immunoSEQ multiplex PCR; TCRdb stores in-frame clones only, minus some. The sample has some 190,000 clones; 70% to 80% are singletons. Sequences were obtained from peripheral blood. The receptors come from a woman aged 45-65 years with active or convalescent COVID-19.

CDR3 coding DNA: TGTGCCAGTAGTCCGGCAGGGTATGCGCAAGGGGATGAAAAACTGTTTTTT. The encoded protein is CASSPAGYAQGDEKLFF. The rearrangement links TRBV19 to TRBJ1-4, with D tentatively TRBD1 (5 bases). This CDR3 has 17 amino acids. In germline, CDR1 is LNHDA, CDR2 SQIVND (reference sequence). Trimming took off 5 bases at V and 6 bases at J, with 22 bases between the two ends.

The chain recombines TRBV7-2 with TRBJ2-1; TRBD2 agrees at 9 bases. Germline CDR1 reads SGHTA; CDR2 reads FQGNSA. V was pared by 0 bases and J by 7 bases, with 7 bases of the junction left unmatched. The CDR3 length is 16 residues. CDR3 amino acids: CASSLALAGGQNEQFF. The CDR3 nucleotides are TGTGCCAGCAGCTTAGCGCTGGCGGGGGGGCAGAATGAGCAGTTCTTC.

This chain uses TRBV18 with TRBJ1-2; D is perhaps TRBD1 (6 bases). V was trimmed by 6 bases and J by 3 bases, leaving 14 bases between them. This CDR3 comprises 14 residues. CDR1 is KGHSH, CDR2 LQKENI, per germline. CDR3 sequence: CASSPSGGDYGYTF. In DNA form, the CDR3 reads TGTGCCAGCTCCCCAAGTGGGGGCGACTATGGCTACACCTTC.

The chain carries TRBV19 and TRBJ1-1; no clear D gene. V lost 9 bases and J lost 4, with 12 bases in between. The germline gives CDR1 LNHDA, CDR2 SQIVND (reference sequence). The CDR3 extends over 12 amino acids. The CDR3 is CASKFSGTEAFF. The CDR3 coding sequence is TGTGCCAGCAAGTTTAGCGGCACTGAAGCTTTCTTT.

This chain connects TRBV6-5 to TRBJ1-2, with D possibly matching TRBD1 (5 bases). The CDR3 totals 13 residues. Trimming pared 2 bases from V and 7 bases from J, leaving 11 bases between. From germline, CDR1 is MNHEY and CDR2 SVGAGI. In DNA form, the CDR3 reads TGTGCCAGCAGTTACCTCAGGGAGGCTGGCTACACCTTC. Amino acids: CASSYLREAGYTF.

The chain is built from TRBV15 and TRBJ2-2; no firm D call. The CDR3 totals 12 residues. Per germline, CDR1 LNHNV and CDR2 YYDKDF (reference sequence). V was cut by 1 base and J by 6 bases, with 3 bases left in between. The CDR3: CATSRVAGELFF. For the CDR3, the DNA is TGTGCCACCAGCAGAGTAGCCGGGGAGCTGTTTTTT.

The rearrangement joins TRBV7-8 to TRBJ1-3; maybe TRBD1 (5 bases). V was trimmed by 3 bases and J by 2 bases, leaving 8 bases between them. Germline V CDR1 and CDR2: SGHVS, FQNEAQ. This CDR3 is built from 14 residues. CDR3: CASSLSRAGNTIYF. The CDR3 nucleotides read TGTGCCAGCAGCTTGTCCAGGGCTGGAAACACCATATATTTT.

The gene calls are TRBV29-1 and TRBJ2-1, with D tentatively TRBD1 (6 bases). The germline V and J ends were trimmed by 3 bases and 2 bases, with 11 bases remaining between them. The germline CDR1 and CDR2 sequences are SQVTM and ANQGSEA. The CDR3 is 14 amino acids. CDR3 protein: CSVEHRAAYNEQFF. DNA for the CDR3: TGCAGCGTTGAGCACAGGGCGGCCTACAATGAGCAGTTCTTC.

The chain has TRBV18 and TRBJ2-3; D may be TRBD2 (5 bases). Trimming stripped 6 bases from V and 3 bases from J, with 19 bases between. This CDR3 is built from 16 residues. Per germline, CDR1 KGHSH and CDR2 LQKENI. CDR3: CASSLGKGVTTDTQYF. In DNA form, the CDR3 reads TGTGCCAGCTCGCTAGGAAAGGGAGTCACTACAGATACGCAGTATTTT. The full variable domain, with the rest looked up from reference TRBV18 and TRBJ2-3, is NAGVMQNPRHLVRRRGQEARLRCSPMKGHSHVYWYRQLPEEGLKFMVYLQKENIIDESGMPKERFSAEFPKEGPSILRIQQVVRGDSAAYFCASSLGKGVTTDTQYFGPGTRLTVL.

The chain is built from TRBV28 and TRBJ1-2; no clear D. V gave up 3 bases and J gave up 4 bases, with 9 bases separating them. This CDR3 spans 13 amino acids. CDR1 is MDHEN and CDR2 is SYDVKM in the germline V gene. The CDR3 protein is CASSFAESYGYTF. The CDR3 DNA is TGTGCCAGCAGTTTCGCAGAAAGCTATGGCTACACCTTC.

The V and J genes are TRBV29-1 and TRBJ2-4; TRBD1 matches at 11 bases. The CDR3 sequence is 13 residues long. J lost 8 bases, V lost 6 bases, and 6 bases had no gene match. Germline V gene sequence: CDR1 SQVTM, CDR2 ANQGSEA. CDR3 in DNA: TGCAGCGTCTGGGGACAGGGGGTGGACATTCAGTACTTC. Translation gives CSVWGQGVDIQYF.

The J gene is TRBJ2-2, the V gene TRBV6-2 or TRBV6-3; no firm D call. The CDR3 has 15 residues. Germline CDR1 MNHEY, CDR2 SVGEGT. Trimming stripped 5 bases from V and 7 bases from J, with 17 bases between. Here the CDR3 reads CASSPSVLAIGELFF. Here the CDR3 DNA reads TGTGCCAGCAGTCCCTCGGTCCTTGCAATCGGGGAGCTGTTTTTT.

The chain has TRBV19 and TRBJ1-1, with TRBD1 matching 11 bases. The germline gives CDR1 LNHDA, CDR2 SQIVND (reference sequence). V was clipped by 7 bases and J by 7 bases; unmatched bases: 8. This CDR3 contains 14 residues. DNA of the CDR3: TGTGCCAGTACCCCGGACAGGGGGCTCGGTGAAGCTTTCTTT. This codes for CASTPDRGLGEAFF.

This clone was detected many times. This chain uses TRBV12-3 or TRBV12-4 with TRBJ2-7, with D perhaps TRBD1 (6 bases). Trimming removed 4 bases at V and 7 bases at J, with 11 bases between. This CDR3 is 12 amino acids long. CDR3 region: CASSYRTVEQYF. For the CDR3, the DNA is TGTGCCAGCAGTTACCGGACAGTGGAGCAGTACTTC.

The chain recombines TRBV28 with TRBJ1-2; 7 nucleotides align to TRBD1. Germline trimming cut 5 bases from V and 4 bases from J; bases unmatched to any gene: 4. The CDR3 consists of 13 residues. Germline-derived CDR1 and CDR2 are MDHEN and SYDVKM. The CDR3 nucleotides read TGTGCCAGCAGTCGGGACAGAGTCTATGGCTACACCTTC. Translated, it gives CASSRDRVYGYTF.

The chain carries TRBV19 and TRBJ2-7; unclear D gene. CDR1 and CDR2 (germline): LNHDA, SQIVND (reference sequence). The CDR3 length is 13 residues. V dropped 9 bases and J dropped 1 base, with 13 bases sitting between them. The CDR3 reads CARPRRQSYEQYF. CDR3 in DNA: TGTGCCAGACCACGCCGACAATCCTACGAGCAGTACTTC.

This clone came up a few times. V is TRBV5-1 and J is TRBJ2-2; D perhaps matches TRBD1 (8 bases). This CDR3 region has 15 residues. Germline values: CDR1 SGHRS, CDR2 YFSETQ. V shed 3 bases and J shed 6 bases, with 15 bases lying between them. CDR3 sequence reads: CASSWTTGGAGELFF. Here the CDR3 DNA reads TGCGCCAGCAGCTGGACTACAGGGGGGGCCGGGGAGCTGTTTTTT.

The chain joins TRBV4-3 to TRBJ1-3; D unclear. The CDR3 runs 13 residues. V dropped 0 bases and J dropped 7 bases, with 7 bases sitting between them. Per germline, CDR1 LGHNA and CDR2 YSLEER. CDR3 region: CASSQDTSNTIYF. The DNA for the CDR3 is TGCGCCAGCAGCCAAGATACGAGCAACACCATATATTTT.

This clone has a handful of counts. This chain joins TRBV6-6 and TRBJ1-5, with D unresolved. The ends were cut back, 2 bases at V and 6 bases at J, with 8 bases in the middle. CDR1 is MNHNY, CDR2 SVGAGI, per germline (reference sequence). CDR3 size: 13 residues. CDR3 nucleotide sequence: TGTGCCAGCAGTTACGGAGGTAGTCAGCCCCAGCATTTT. This gives the protein CASSYGGSQPQHF.

The rearrangement links TRBV7-6 to TRBJ2-7, with 8 bases matching TRBD2. The CDR3 length is 15 residues. Germline CDR1 and CDR2: SGHVS and FNYEAQ. V was pared by 1 base and J by 1 base, with 3 bases of the junction left unmatched. CDR3 sequence reads: CASSLEAGESYEQYF. The CDR3 DNA sequence: TGTGCCAGCAGCTTAGAAGCGGGGGAGTCCTACGAGCAGTACTTC. The variable domain in full, completed from reference TRBV7-6 and TRBJ2-7, reads GAGVSQSPRYKVTKRGQDVALRCDPISGHVSLYWYRQALGQGPEFLTYFNYEAQQDKSGLPNDRFSAERPEGSISTLTIQRTEQRDSAMYRCASSLEAGESYEQYFGPGTRLTVT.

This chain joins TRBV27 and TRBJ2-3, with D perhaps matching TRBD2 (6 bases). The CDR3 runs to 14 residues. Trimming stripped 4 bases from V and 4 bases from J, with 12 bases between. Looked up from germline, CDR1 is MNHEY and CDR2 is SMNVEV (reference sequence). This CDR3 reads CASSSGLDADTQYF. CDR3 nucleotide sequence: TGTGCCAGCAGTTCGGGACTCGACGCAGATACGCAGTATTTT.

The V and J genes are TRBV28 and TRBJ1-1; 7 bases fit TRBD1. The CDR3 contains 14 residues. CDR1 is MDHEN, CDR2 SYDVKM, per germline. Losses at the gene ends were 10 bases for V and 1 base for J; bases not matched to a gene: 9. DNA for the CDR3: TGTGCCATCATGGCCGGGACAGCGAACACTGAAGCTTTCTTT. Its protein is CAIMAGTANTEAFF. Full variable domain (outside the CDR3, taken from reference TRBV28 and TRBJ1-1): DVKVTQSSRYLVKRTGEKVFLECVQDMDHENMFWYRQDPGLGLRLIYFSYDVKMKEKGDIPEGYSVSREKKERFSLILESASTNQTSMYLCAIMAGTANTEAFFGQGTRLTVV.

The J gene is TRBJ2-1, the V gene TRBV19, with TRBD2 identical over 14 bases. Per germline, CDR1 LNHDA and CDR2 SQIVND (reference sequence). The CDR3 is 17 amino acids. J gave up 4 bases and V 5 bases, and 7 bases lay outside the gene matches. CDR3 coding DNA: TGTGCCAGTAGTTCCGCGGGGACTAGCGGGGGTTACAATGAGCAGTTCTTC. Its protein is CASSSAGTSGGYNEQFF. The whole variable domain, remainder taken from reference TRBV19 and TRBJ2-1, is DGGITQSPKYLFRKEGQNVTLSCEQNLNHDAMYWYRQDPGQGLRLIYYSQIVNDFQKGDIAEGYSVSREKKESFPLTVTSAQKNPTAFYLCASSSAGTSGGYNEQFFGPGTRLTVL.

This clone was seen only once. The genes are TRBV9 and TRBJ2-1; TRBD2 is a possible D gene (5 bases). The CDR3 totals 18 residues. V lost 0 bases and J 10 bases, leaving 26 bases between the germline ends. Per germline, CDR1 SGDLS and CDR2 YYNGEE. CDR3 nucleotides: TGTGCCAGCAGCGTAGTACCCCGGAGGACGGTGGCTCTCGAGGAGCAGTTCTTC. Translated, it gives CASSVVPRRTVALEEQFF.

This clone was found a few times. V usage is TRBV2 and J usage is TRBJ2-2, with TRBD2 identical over 9 bases. J was trimmed by 2 bases and V by 6 bases; bases with no gene match: 7. CDR1 is SNHLY and CDR2 is FYNNEI in the germline V gene. The CDR3 is 16 residues long. CDR3 region: CASRGSGGQNTGELFF. The CDR3 nucleotides read TGTGCCAGCAGAGGTAGCGGGGGCCAAAACACCGGGGAGCTGTTTTTT.

This clone was detected only a few times. CDR3 protein: CASTLTGSLSEQYF. The CDR3 DNA is TGTGCCAGCACCCTGACAGGGAGTCTCTCCGAGCAGTACTTC. The chain couples TRBV28 to TRBJ2-7; 7 positions agree with TRBD1. With 7 bases clipped from V and 6 bases from J, the junction kept 12 bases outside the gene matches. CDR1 and CDR2 from the germline V gene are MDHEN and SYDVKM. There are 14 residues in the CDR3.

This rearrangement joins TRBV30 to TRBJ1-6, with D unresolved. The CDR3 contains 13 residues. V shed 4 bases and J shed 8 bases, with 12 bases lying between them. Germline-derived CDR1 and CDR2 are GTSNPN and SVGIG (reference sequence). CDR3 coding DNA: TGTGCCTGGACGCCCCTGGGAGATTCACCCCTCCACTTT. This translates into CAWTPLGDSPLHF.

The chain joins TRBV4-3 to TRBJ1-1; D call uncertain. V was clipped by 0 bases and J by 8 bases, with 13 bases between them. CDR1 is LGHNA and CDR2 is YSLEER in the germline V gene. CDR3 length: 14 residues. CDR3 coding DNA: TGCGCCAGCAGCCAAGATTTCAGGACTGGGGAAGCTTTCTTT. It specifies CASSQDFRTGEAFF.

The genes are TRBV19 and TRBJ1-6, with D unresolved. The germline CDR1 and CDR2 sequences are LNHDA and SQIVND (reference sequence). The CDR3 spans 14 residues. The ends were cut back, 0 bases at V and 3 bases at J, with 3 bases in the middle. The CDR3 DNA sequence: TGTGCCAGTAGTATAGAACTCTATAATTCACCCCTCCACTTT. Its translation is CASSIELYNSPLHF.

The chain joins TRBV7-2 to TRBJ1-6; no firm D call. There are 15 residues in the CDR3. V was trimmed by 5 bases and J by 6 bases, leaving 14 bases between them. From germline, CDR1 is SGHTA and CDR2 FQGNSA. CDR3 residues: CASSPLLELNSPLHF. The CDR3 region has the DNA TGTGCCAGCAGCCCCCTTTTGGAGCTTAATTCACCCCTCCACTTT.